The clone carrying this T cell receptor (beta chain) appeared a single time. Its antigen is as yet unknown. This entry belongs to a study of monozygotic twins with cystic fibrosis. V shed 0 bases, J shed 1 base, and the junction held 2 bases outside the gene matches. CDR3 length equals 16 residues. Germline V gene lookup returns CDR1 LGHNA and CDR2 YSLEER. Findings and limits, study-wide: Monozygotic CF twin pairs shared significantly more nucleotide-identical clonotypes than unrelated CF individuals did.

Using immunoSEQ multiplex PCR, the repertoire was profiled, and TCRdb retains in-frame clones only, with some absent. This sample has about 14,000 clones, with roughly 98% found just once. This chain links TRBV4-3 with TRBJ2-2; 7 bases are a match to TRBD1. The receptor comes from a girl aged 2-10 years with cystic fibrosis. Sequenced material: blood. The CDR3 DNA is TGCGCCAGCAGCCAAGAGTGGACAGGGAACACCGGGGAGCTGTTTTTT. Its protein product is CASSQEWTGNTGELFF.